This is a list of T cell receptor beta chains from one sample in a study of cytomegalovirus exposure and HLA in healthy donors. The data were produced by immunoSEQ multiplex PCR, yet TCRdb's version contains in-frame clones alone and is incomplete. The sample lists around 150,000 clones, about 80% occurring once. Sequenced input: PBMCs. Receptors originate from a man aged 18 to 29 in good health and CMV-seropositive. Each CDR3 is given with its conserved first and last residue. The D gene is left open where the match is weak. Expanded clones get a size class; other rows say once, few or many, or leave the size out.

clone_size	j_call	v_call	d_call	cdr3_aa	cdr3_nt
.	TRBJ1-1	TRBV6-6	TRBD1	CASSFQGADTEAFF	TGTGCCAGCAGTTTTCAGGGGGCTGACACTGAAGCTTTCTTT
.	TRBJ2-2	TRBV5-1	TRBD1	CASSPQGSGGELFF	TGCGCCAGCAGCCCACAGGGGAGTGGGGGGGAGCTGTTTTTT
.	TRBJ2-2	TRBV19	.	CASKGGPHTGELFF	TGTGCCAGTAAAGGAGGTCCGCACACCGGGGAGCTGTTTTTT
.	TRBJ2-1	TRBV2	TRBD2	CAVRTRLEQFF	TGTGCCGTGAGGACTAGGCTTGAGCAGTTCTTC
once	TRBJ2-3	TRBV30	.	CAWRKGLNTDTQYF	TGTGCCTGGAGGAAGGGGTTGAACACAGATACGCAGTATTTT
.	TRBJ2-1	TRBV5-1	.	CASSLAGPPGEQFF	TGCGCCAGCAGCTTGGCCGGGCCCCCGGGGGAGCAGTTCTTC
.	TRBJ2-7	TRBV25-1	TRBD2	CASSELAGDPYEQYF	TGTGCCAGCAGTGAATTGGCGGGAGACCCCTACGAGCAGTACTTC
once	TRBJ1-1	TRBV27	TRBD1	CASSLFPQGWTFF	TGTGCCAGCAGTTTATTTCCACAGGGGTGGACTTTCTTT
.	TRBJ2-3	TRBV14	.	CASSLTSGAYTHTDTQYF	TGTGCCAGCAGCTTGACTAGTGGGGCCTATACGCACACAGATACGCAGTATTTT
.	TRBJ2-5	TRBV5-1	.	CASSRQAGLKETQYF	TGCGCCAGCAGCAGGCAGGCAGGTCTAAAAGAGACCCAGTACTTC
.	TRBJ1-3	TRBV15	.	CATSRDRGYSGNTIYF	TGTGCCACCAGCAGAGACCGGGGGTACTCTGGAAACACCATATATTTT
.	TRBJ2-5	TRBV7-2	.	CASSYDRETQYF	TGTGCCAGCAGCTACGACAGGGAGACCCAGTACTTC
.	TRBJ1-5	TRBV11-1	TRBD1	CASSHGQGGAQHF	TGTGCCAGCAGCCACGGACAGGGAGGGGCCCAGCATTTT
.	TRBJ2-6	TRBV15	.	CATSRARQASGANVLTF	TGTGCCACCAGCAGAGCGAGACAGGCCTCTGGGGCCAACGTCCTGACTTTC
.	TRBJ1-1	TRBV12-5	TRBD1	CASGLVLGGDRFTEAFF	TGTGCTAGTGGTTTGGTACTCGGTGGGGACAGATTCACTGAAGCTTTCTTT
once	TRBJ1-1	TRBV7-9	.	CASSLDGTEAFF	TGTGCCAGCAGCTTAGACGGGACTGAAGCTTTCTTT
.	TRBJ1-5	TRBV2	TRBD1	CASSEALGTAYSNQPQHF	TGTGCCAGCAGTGAAGCGCTCGGGACAGCTTATAGCAATCAGCCCCAGCATTTT
once	TRBJ2-5	TRBV9	TRBD2	CASSAVVGGEETQYF	TGTGCCAGCAGCGCCGTAGTGGGGGGGGAAGAGACCCAGTACTTC
.	TRBJ2-1	TRBV27	.	CASSFRTLGDEQFF	TGTGCCAGCAGTTTTCGGACATTGGGCGATGAGCAGTTCTTC
.	TRBJ2-3	TRBV27	.	CASSFNVNADTQYF	TGTGCCAGCAGTTTTAATGTTAATGCAGATACGCAGTATTTT
.	TRBJ2-5	TRBV11-1	.	CASSLGGRETQYF	TGTGCCAGCAGCTTAGGGGGCCGAGAGACCCAGTACTTC
.	TRBJ2-3	TRBV7-2	TRBD1	CASSLKGQGEYF	TGTGCCAGCAGCTTAAAGGGACAGGGGGAGTATTTT
few	TRBJ2-3	TRBV5-4	.	CASSLLAADTQYF	TGTGCCAGCAGCTTGTTAGCGGCAGATACGCAGTATTTT
.	TRBJ2-1	TRBV7-2	.	CASRKGGGRNEQFF	TGTGCCAGCAGAAAAGGGGGGGGTAGGAATGAGCAGTTCTTC
.	TRBJ2-7	TRBV9	.	CASSVEGLPYEQYF	TGTGCCAGCAGCGTAGAGGGACTTCCCTACGAGCAGTACTTC
.	TRBJ1-5	TRBV28	.	CASSKGGVNQSQHF	TGTGCCAGCAGTAAGGGGGGGGTTAATCAGTCCCAGCATTTT